The 17 T cell receptor beta chains below come from one sample, sequenced in a study. TCRdb itself ran the RT-PCR reads through MiXCR, one entry per CDR3 protein. The data contain fewer than 800,000 distinct CDR3 sequences, approximately 14% of them seen just once; the ten biggest clones take up roughly 3.9%. Sequencing was performed on memory CD4+ T cells from blood. Source of these receptors: a female donor in good health, serving as a healthy control.

The chain couples TRBV28 to TRBJ2-4; 9 bases are a match to TRBD2. Unmatched junction bases numbered 5, after V lost 2 bases and J lost 6 bases. The length of the CDR3 is 15 residues. Germline V gene sequence: CDR1 MDHEN, CDR2 SYDVKM. CDR3 in DNA: TGTGCCAGCAGTTTACAGACTAGCGGCCCAAACATTCAGTACTTC. Amino acids: CASSLQTSGPNIQYF.

CDR3 loop: CATSDRTGSFNEQFF. The CDR3 DNA sequence: TGTGCCACCAGTGATCGGACAGGGAGTTTTAATGAGCAGTTCTTC. The chain carries TRBV24-1 and TRBJ2-1, with 8 positions matching TRBD1. This CDR3 spans 15 amino acids. Germline CDR1 reads KGHDR; CDR2 reads SFDVKD. V trimming: 3 bases; J trimming: 7 bases; junction bases outside the gene matches: 7.

Many counts were recorded for this clonotype. The genes are TRBV29-1 and TRBJ1-1; D call uncertain. The CDR3 length is 13 residues. CDR1 and CDR2 from the germline V gene are SQVTM and ANQGSEA. Trimming stripped 3 bases from V and 5 bases from J, with 13 bases between. The CDR3 region has the DNA TGCAGCGTTGATGGGTTCGGAATGACTGAAGCTTTCTTT. Translated, it gives CSVDGFGMTEAFF.

The chain employs TRBV4-1 and TRBJ1-2, with 8 bases aligning to TRBD1. This CDR3 is 15 amino acids long. After removal of 3 bases from V and 3 bases from J, the junction contained 6 bases not matched to a gene. Germline V lookup: CDR1 MGHRA, CDR2 YSYEKL. CDR3 in amino acids: CASSHSQGEDYGYTF. The CDR3 DNA reads TGCGCCAGCAGCCACTCACAGGGGGAGGACTATGGCTACACCTTC.

In this sample, this clonotype turned up once. The V call is TRBV5-1, the J call TRBJ2-2; D perhaps matches TRBD1 (6 bases). V dropped 7 bases and J dropped 4 bases, with 14 bases sitting between them. The CDR3 sequence is 14 residues long. The V gene's germline CDR1 is SGHRS and CDR2 YFSETQ. The CDR3 spells CASYDRLLTGELFF. CDR3 bases: TGCGCCAGCTATGACAGGCTGCTCACCGGGGAGCTGTTTTTT.

The CDR3 here is CASSQATGNGRDYGYTF. CDR3 DNA sequence: TGTGCCAGCAGCCAAGCCACAGGAAACGGAAGGGACTATGGCTACACCTTC. J is TRBJ1-2 and V is TRBV4-2; weak D call: TRBD1 (5 bases). V lost 1 base and J lost 3, with 18 bases in between. The CDR3 runs to 17 residues. Germline V CDR1 and CDR2: LGHNA, YNFKEQ.

This rearrangement joins TRBV18 to TRBJ2-5; D is tentatively TRBD1 or TRBD2 (5 bases each). The CDR3 has 14 residues. Per the germline V gene, CDR1 is KGHSH and CDR2 is LQKENI. V shed 3 bases and J shed 4 bases, with 12 bases lying between them. CDR3 coding DNA: TGTGCCAGCTCACCTATCAAGGGACGAGAGACCCAGTACTTC. Residues: CASSPIKGRETQYF.

This sequence joins TRBV7-2 and TRBJ1-2, with D uncertain. CDR1 is SGHTA, CDR2 FQGNSA, per germline. This CDR3 has 13 amino acids. The ends were cut back, 5 bases at V and 8 bases at J, with 15 bases in the middle. The chain's CDR3 is CASSPRLREGYTF. Here the CDR3 DNA reads TGTGCCAGCAGCCCCCGGCTGAGGGAGGGCTACACCTTC. Together with reference TRBV7-2 and TRBJ1-2, the CDR3 gives the full variable domain: GAGVSQSPSNKVTEKGKDVELRCDPISGHTALYWYRQSLGQGLEFLIYFQGNSAPDKSGLPSDRFSAERTGGSVSTLTIQRTQQEDSAVYLCASSPRLREGYTFGSGTRLTVV.

The chain recombines TRBV5-4 with TRBJ1-4, with 9 bases identical to TRBD1. The CDR3 length is 14 residues. The germline V gene has CDR1 SGHNT and CDR2 YYREEE (reference sequence). J lost 8 bases, V lost 2 bases, and 4 bases had no gene match. DNA of the CDR3: TGTGCCAGCAGCTTACAGGGGGCAGAGGAAAAACTGTTTTTT. This sequence encodes CASSLQGAEEKLFF.

The chain links TRBV12-3 or TRBV12-4 to TRBJ2-1; TRBD2 agrees at 9 bases. With 7 bases clipped from V and 5 bases from J, the junction kept 9 bases outside the gene matches. The CDR3 sequence is 15 residues long. CDR3 sequence reads: CASIPGAGGHNEQFF. The CDR3, as DNA: TGTGCCAGCATTCCCGGAGCGGGGGGACACAATGAGCAGTTCTTC.

This clonotype appeared many times. The V gene is TRBV29-1, the J gene TRBJ2-2; D ambiguous. Trimming removed 2 bases at V and 0 bases at J, with 7 bases between. Per the germline V gene, CDR1 is SQVTM and CDR2 is ANQGSEA. The CDR3 runs 14 residues. The CDR3 reads CSVERHANTGELFF. The CDR3 DNA sequence: TGCAGCGTTGAAAGGCACGCGAACACCGGGGAGCTGTTTTTT.

The chain links TRBV3-1 to TRBJ1-2, with a tentative D call TRBD1 (6 bases). The V gene lost 1 base and the J gene lost 7 bases, with 13 bases spanning the gap. The CDR3 sequence is 14 residues long. CDR1 is LGHDT and CDR2 is YNNKEL in the germline V gene (reference sequence). DNA for the CDR3: TGTGCCAGCAGCCAAGTCCGACAGGTCGCTGGCTACACCTTC. Translation gives CASSQVRQVAGYTF.

To note about this clonotype: This clone may be a read error of a much larger clone one base away. The rearrangement joins TRBV5-6 to TRBJ1-5, with a possible D match to TRBD1 (6 bases). TRBJ2-3 explains the end of the DNA better; the J call may be wrong. The CDR3 is made up of 17 amino acids. Germline V gene lookup returns CDR1 SGHDT and CDR2 YYEEEE. This chain's CDR3 is CASSFGLGRGGNQPQYF. The CDR3 DNA reads TGTGCCAGCAGCTTCGGTTTAGGCAGGGGCGGCAATCAGCCCCAGTATTTT.

In this sample, this clonotype turned up many times. The chain has TRBV7-2 and TRBJ1-6, with a possible D match to TRBD1 (5 bases). This CDR3 contains 17 residues. The germline CDR1 and CDR2 sequences are SGHTA and FQGNSA. V lost 5 bases, J lost 10 bases, and 24 bases lay in between. In DNA form, the CDR3 reads TGTGCCAGCAGCCCTCTGTTTCGGCAGGGCATACAGTCACCCCTCCACTTT. Translation: CASSPLFRQGIQSPLHF.

This clonotype showed up many times. The CDR3 DNA reads TGCAGTGCCTCTAACGGGGGGTCCTGGAGGAATGAGCAGTTCTTC. Encoded protein: CSASNGGSWRNEQFF. The chain combines TRBV20-1 with TRBJ2-1, with 7 bases matching TRBD2. Per the germline V gene, CDR1 is DFQATT and CDR2 is SNEGSKA (reference sequence). CDR3 size: 15 residues. V was pared by 6 bases and J by 7 bases, with 15 bases of the junction left unmatched.

This clonotype was counted only a few times. This chain links TRBV20-1 with TRBJ2-7; D may be TRBD1 or TRBD2 (5 bases each). Trimming took 3 bases from V and 7 from J, leaving 22 bases between them. The CDR3 totals 15 residues. CDR1 is DFQATT and CDR2 is SNEGSKA in the germline V gene (reference sequence). The CDR3 here is CSASPRGRARGEQYF. The CDR3 bases are TGCAGTGCTAGTCCCCGGGGCAGGGCCCGTGGGGAGCAGTACTTC.

This clonotype was seen repeatedly, ten times or more. This chain connects TRBV7-2 to TRBJ2-7; 7 positions match TRBD2. The CDR3 is 15 residues long. Germline lookup yields CDR1 SGHTA and CDR2 FQGNSA. The ends lost 5 bases at V and 2 bases at J; junction bases unmatched: 9. CDR3 nucleotides: TGTGCCAGCAGCACCGCGGCTAGCGGAACCTACGAGCAGTACTTC. It encodes CASSTAASGTYEQYF. The full variable domain, with the rest looked up from reference TRBV7-2 and TRBJ2-7, is GAGVSQSPSNKVTEKGKDVELRCDPISGHTALYWYRQSLGQGLEFLIYFQGNSAPDKSGLPSDRFSAERTGGSVSTLTIQRTQQEDSAVYLCASSTAASGTYEQYFGPGTRLTVT.